This T cell receptor beta chain was captured by sequencing in a study of blood T cell repertoires in COVID-19. Background on the study: From T cells, B-cell-depleted T cells, or PBMCs came the material, which was cDNA or gDNA.

This study enrolled people aged roughly 18 to 89 from approximately 24 US geographic areas. Exposed participants came across a COVID-19 case within 2 weeks before study entry. Sequencing used immunoSEQ multiplex PCR; TCRdb keeps in-frame clones, though not all of them. The data show 150,000 or so clones, roughly 84% seen once. There are 13 residues in the CDR3. CDR1 is LGHDT, CDR2 YNNKEL, per germline (reference sequence). Trimming cost V 4 bases and J 2 bases, with 8 bases left between them. The TCR was taken from a man between 70 and 80 years old who had been exposed to COVID-19. What was sequenced was PBMCs or T cells enriched from blood (not recorded which). V gene TRBV3-1 (or the pseudogene TRBV3-2) combines with J gene TRBJ1-1; perhaps TRBD1 as D (5 bases). CDR3 residues: CASSRGTNTEAFF. CDR3 DNA: TGTGCCAGCAGCCGTGGGACTAACACTGAAGCTTTCTTT.